This TCR beta chain came from a study of T cell repertoires in cytomegalovirus infection. CDR3 size: 12 residues. Germline CDR1 SEHNR, CDR2 FQNEAQ (reference sequence). V shed 8 bases and J shed 2 bases, with 7 bases lying between them. TCRdb independently ran MiXCR on the reads; one entry per CDR3 protein. The table has some 350,000 distinct CDR3 sequences, around 29% seen once. A word on this clonotype: Its specificity is unknown.

J is TRBJ1-5 and V is TRBV7-9; D is unclear. The origin of this receptor is a human donor in good health (CMV status not recorded). Some clones in this sample may be carry-over from other donors' samples. This sample comprised cultured PBMCs, obtained from culture after CMV antigen stimulation. The chain's CDR3 is CASGDGNQPQHF. In nucleotides, the CDR3 is TGTGCCAGCGGGGATGGCAATCAGCCCCAGCATTTT.